The 8 T cell receptor beta chains given below trace back to one sample, sequenced in a study of T cells in Graves' hyperthyroidism and ophthalmopathy. RNA transcripts gave rise to amplified TCR beta CDR3 regions. First-round RT-PCR with HTBI primers amplified the TCR CDR3 region. MiXCR was run by TCRdb on the multiplex PCR reads, yielding one entry per CDR3 protein. The data contain a few hundred thousand distinct CDR3 sequences, roughly 46% of them singletons. The sequenced material came from peripheral blood or thyroid tissue (not recorded which). Receptor source: a woman aged 18-35 years with Graves' hyperthyroidism.

There are many counts of this clonotype. The gene calls are TRBV9 and TRBJ2-6, with D tentatively TRBD2 (5 bases). The V end lost 4 bases, the J end lost 0 bases, and 14 bases lay between the germline ends. The V gene's germline CDR1 is SGDLS and CDR2 YYNGEE. The CDR3 has 17 residues. The CDR3 protein is CASSNSGLTSGANVLTF. CDR3 DNA sequence: TGTGCCAGCAGCAACTCCGGACTGACCTCTGGGGCCAACGTCCTGACTTTC.

This chain uses TRBV27 with TRBJ1-2; maybe TRBD1 (6 bases). CDR3 length: 15 residues. Germline V gene data show CDR1 as MNHEY and CDR2 as SMNVEV (reference sequence). V gave up 5 bases and J gave up 7 bases, with 20 bases separating them. The CDR3 sequence is CASSRGGAPEVGYTF. In DNA form, the CDR3 reads TGTGCCAGCAGTAGGGGGGGGGCCCCAGAAGTTGGCTACACCTTC.

This clonotype was seen ten or more times. J is TRBJ2-6 and V is TRBV12-3 or TRBV12-4; TRBD1 matches at 7 bases. This CDR3 is built from 18 residues. J gave up 0 bases and V 6 bases, and 11 bases lay outside the gene matches. The CDR3 DNA follows: TGTGCCAGCAGCAACGACAGGGTTTTGCCCTCTGGGGCCAACGTCCTGACTTTC. This translates into CASSNDRVLPSGANVLTF.

Many counts were recorded for this clonotype. The rearrangement joins TRBV6-2 or TRBV6-3 to TRBJ1-2, with 8 bases that match TRBD1. J gave up 5 bases and V 7 bases, and 6 bases lay outside the gene matches. The CDR3 covers 13 residues. Germline CDR1 and CDR2: MNHEY and SVGEGT. CDR3 amino acids: CASTWTGLYGYTF. For the CDR3, the DNA is TGTGCCAGCACCTGGACAGGGCTATATGGCTACACCTTC.

The chain couples TRBV20-1 to TRBJ2-3, with TRBD2 identical over 7 bases. Germline assignment: CDR1 DFQATT and CDR2 SNEGSKA (reference sequence). The CDR3 contains 16 residues. J gave up 0 bases and V 0 bases, and 6 bases lay outside the gene matches. CDR3 sequence reads: CSARDPTSASTDTQYF. DNA of the CDR3: TGCAGTGCTAGAGATCCCACTAGCGCTAGCACAGATACGCAGTATTTT.

The J gene is TRBJ1-1, the V gene TRBV18, with 7 bases aligning to TRBD1. This CDR3 spans 15 amino acids. Germline CDR1 and CDR2: KGHSH and LQKENI. With 6 bases clipped from V and 4 bases from J, the junction kept 11 bases outside the gene matches. The CDR3 here is CASSHPTGRGTEAFF. The CDR3 coding sequence is TGTGCCAGCTCCCATCCGACAGGGAGGGGCACTGAAGCTTTCTTT.

On this clonotype: Sequence at one end of the junction differs from germline and may be a read error. This chain connects TRBV4-2 to TRBJ1-5, with 9 bases aligning to TRBD1. The CDR3 contains 17 residues. Per the germline V gene, CDR1 is LGHNA and CDR2 is YNFKEQ. CDR3 loop: CASSLTGTGHLNQPQHF. In DNA, the CDR3 is TGTGCCAGCAGCCTAACCGGGACAGGGCATCTTAATCAGCCCCAGCACTTT.

The V call is TRBV20-1, the J call TRBJ1-6; D possibly corresponds to TRBD1 (6 bases). The CDR3 spans 14 residues. Germline V CDR1 and CDR2: DFQATT, SNEGSKA (reference sequence). V was clipped by 0 bases and J by 9 bases, with 12 bases between them. The CDR3 bases are TGCAGTGCTAGAGAATCCACAGGGAGTTCACCCCTCCACTTT. It is translated as CSARESTGSSPLHF.